This T cell receptor (beta chain) emerged from a study of T-cell memory formation after mild COVID-19. In germline, CDR1 is SGHNT, CDR2 YENEEA. The J segment lost 7 bases and the V segment lost 10 bases, leaving 8 bases of the junction unmatched. CDR3 length equals 13 residues. The TCR alpha and TCR beta cDNA libraries, bearing sample barcodes and UMIs, were generated by 5'RACE using constant-segment primers. TCRdb redid the calling of the 5' RACE reads with MiXCR, one entry per CDR3 protein. Among 350,000 to 500,000 distinct CDR3 sequences listed, roughly a quarter were seen once. The receptor's source is an adult woman who had mild COVID-19 (a few samples of this study predate the infection). Cell type and time point are not known. Input material: PBMCs or a T cell subset sorted from them (not recorded which). The chain combines TRBV11-3 with TRBJ2-1; 9 bases map to TRBD2. The CDR3 is CATLSSGRNEQFF. The CDR3 DNA reads as TGTGCCACCTTATCAAGCGGGAGGAATGAGCAGTTCTTC.